Below, one T cell receptor (beta chain) is given with its context. PCR was performed using 60 Vbeta and 13 Jbeta primers. Libraries were prepared by immunoSEQ multiplex PCR; TCRdb keeps only in-frame clonotypes and omits some of them. This table has roughly 100,000 clones, nearly 65% appearing once. The data were taken from a study of cytomegalovirus exposure and HLA in healthy donors. V lost 2 bases and J lost 6, with 23 bases in between. The CDR3 has 18 residues. Germline V gene data show CDR1 as SGHRS and CDR2 as YFSETQ. This chain uses TRBV5-1 with TRBJ1-4; no definite D call. Material: PBMCs. The receptor was isolated from a human donor in good health. The CDR3 DNA follows: TGCGCCAGCAGCTTCGGACGGGCCTCCGGCAAACTAGATGAAAAACTGTTTTTT. Its protein product is CASSFGRASGKLDEKLFF.